This is a list of T cell receptor beta chains from one sample in a study of T cells after yellow fever vaccination. One entry per CDR3 protein results from TCRdb running MiXCR on the 5' RACE reads. The sample has hundreds of thousands of distinct CDR3 sequences; around 13% are singletons. The source was CD4+ T cells sorted from PBMCs, collected 15 days after the yellow fever booster vaccination. The receptor set was obtained from a young man who received the YFV17D yellow fever vaccine. Both conserved end residues are part of each CDR3. The order of the fields is CDR3 DNA, CDR3 protein, J gene, V gene, clone size, D gene. D genes are given only for firm matches. Size is omitted from some rows. Given values are once, few, many or a class for expanded clones.

CDR3nt: TGTGCCAGCAGCAGAGACGCGGGACAGGTAGTCTTC; CDR3aa: CASSRDAGQVVF; j_gene: TRBJ2-4; v_gene: TRBV7-2; abundance: NA; d_gene: TRBD1
CDR3nt: TGTGCCAGCAGCAAACGGCGCAGTTCCACTGAAGCTTTCTTT; CDR3aa: CASSKRRSSTEAFF; j_gene: TRBJ1-1; v_gene: TRBV21-1; abundance: NA; d_gene: NA
CDR3nt: TGTGCCAGCAGCTTAGCGTCTGGGGCGGGTACGCAGTATTTT; CDR3aa: CASSLASGAGTQYF; j_gene: TRBJ2-3; v_gene: TRBV7-9; abundance: NA; d_gene: NA
CDR3nt: TGTGCCAGCAGCCGGGCCCCCTCCTACGAGCAGTACTTC; CDR3aa: CASSRAPSYEQYF; j_gene: TRBJ2-7; v_gene: TRBV6-5; abundance: NA; d_gene: NA
CDR3nt: TGCGCCAGCAGGGGGACAGGGGAGACTGAAGCTTTCTTT; CDR3aa: CASRGTGETEAFF; j_gene: TRBJ1-1; v_gene: TRBV5-1; abundance: few; d_gene: TRBD1
CDR3nt: TGTGCCAGCAGCCCCCAGAGGGAAGAGCAGTTCTTC; CDR3aa: CASSPQREEQFF; j_gene: TRBJ2-1; v_gene: TRBV11-2; abundance: NA; d_gene: NA
CDR3nt: TGTGCCAGCAGCTTTCTGTTGAACACTGAAGCTTTCTTT; CDR3aa: CASSFLLNTEAFF; j_gene: TRBJ1-1; v_gene: TRBV7-2; abundance: few; d_gene: NA
CDR3nt: TGTGCCAGCAGCTTCACCGGGCCCCCGGATGGCACTGAAGCTTTCTTT; CDR3aa: CASSFTGPPDGTEAFF; j_gene: TRBJ1-1; v_gene: TRBV7-2; abundance: few; d_gene: NA
CDR3nt: TGTGCCAGCAGTGAACCCGGAATTAGGGGAGGCTACACCTTC; CDR3aa: CASSEPGIRGGYTF; j_gene: TRBJ1-2; v_gene: TRBV25-1; abundance: few; d_gene: NA
CDR3nt: TGTGCCAGCAGTTCCCGGACAGGGGAGGTTGAAGCTTTCTTT; CDR3aa: CASSSRTGEVEAFF; j_gene: TRBJ1-1; v_gene: TRBV6-5; abundance: few; d_gene: TRBD1
CDR3nt: TGTGCCAGCAGCTTAGATCGGAAAGCGGGGAGTCACAATGAGCAGTTCTTC; CDR3aa: CASSLDRKAGSHNEQFF; j_gene: TRBJ2-1; v_gene: TRBV11-2; abundance: many; d_gene: TRBD2
CDR3nt: TGTGCCAGCAGCAAAACACGTATTAGTCGCGGACTACCTGGAGATGAGCAGTTCTTC; CDR3aa: CASSKTRISRGLPGDEQFF; j_gene: TRBJ2-1; v_gene: TRBV11-3; abundance: few; d_gene: NA
CDR3nt: TGCGCCAGCAGCATGGACAGGGTGAACACTGAAGCTTTCTTT; CDR3aa: CASSMDRVNTEAFF; j_gene: TRBJ1-1; v_gene: TRBV5-1; abundance: few; d_gene: TRBD1
CDR3nt: TGTGCCACCAGTGGGGGCCGGGACAGGCTTCGCAATGAGCAGTTCTTC; CDR3aa: CATSGGRDRLRNEQFF; j_gene: TRBJ2-1; v_gene: TRBV24-1; abundance: few; d_gene: TRBD1
CDR3nt: TGTGCCAGCAGCACCCAGGGGGTTAACTATGGCTACACCTTC; CDR3aa: CASSTQGVNYGYTF; j_gene: TRBJ1-2; v_gene: TRBV7-9; abundance: NA; d_gene: TRBD1
CDR3nt: TGTGCCAGCAGTTACCACGGACGTAGCTATGAGCAGTTCTTC; CDR3aa: CASSYHGRSYEQFF; j_gene: TRBJ2-1; v_gene: TRBV6-6; abundance: NA; d_gene: NA
CDR3nt: TGCGCCAGCAGCTTGATTCCGGCAGGGATTGACACTGAAGCTTTCTTT; CDR3aa: CASSLIPAGIDTEAFF; j_gene: TRBJ1-1; v_gene: TRBV5-1; abundance: few; d_gene: NA
CDR3nt: TGCAGTGCTATGCGACAGAACAATGAGCAGTTCTTC; CDR3aa: CSAMRQNNEQFF; j_gene: TRBJ2-1; v_gene: TRBV20-1; abundance: many; d_gene: NA
CDR3nt: TGTGCCAGCATCCCCGGACAGGGTACCGGGGAGCTGTTTTTT; CDR3aa: CASIPGQGTGELFF; j_gene: TRBJ2-2; v_gene: TRBV5-5; abundance: many; d_gene: TRBD1
CDR3nt: TGTGCTGGACTACTAGCGGAGGACCCAGATACGCAGTATTTT; CDR3aa: CAGLLAEDPDTQYF; j_gene: TRBJ2-3; v_gene: TRBV12-5; abundance: few; d_gene: TRBD2
CDR3nt: TGTGCCAGCTCACCGGGACGGGGGGGAGACCAGCCCCAGCATTTT; CDR3aa: CASSPGRGGDQPQHF; j_gene: TRBJ1-5; v_gene: TRBV18; abundance: NA; d_gene: NA
CDR3nt: TGTGCCAGCAGTTTACCCCTTCGACTTGGGAACACTGAAGCTTTCTTT; CDR3aa: CASSLPLRLGNTEAFF; j_gene: TRBJ1-1; v_gene: TRBV6-2/TRBV6-3; abundance: NA; d_gene: NA
CDR3nt: TGTGCCATCAGCGGACAGTCTCGGGATACGCAGTATTTT; CDR3aa: CAISGQSRDTQYF; j_gene: TRBJ2-3; v_gene: TRBV10-3; abundance: few; d_gene: NA
CDR3nt: TGTGCCACCAGCGCGCAGGGGGCATACATTCAGTACTTC; CDR3aa: CATSAQGAYIQYF; j_gene: TRBJ2-4; v_gene: TRBV15; abundance: few; d_gene: TRBD1
CDR3nt: TGTGCCACAAACAGGGGCCTTAATCAGCCCCAGCATTTT; CDR3aa: CATNRGLNQPQHF; j_gene: TRBJ1-5; v_gene: TRBV2; abundance: NA; d_gene: TRBD1
CDR3nt: TGCGCCAGCAGCTTGGACGGGTCCCCCGGGGAGCTGTTTTTT; CDR3aa: CASSLDGSPGELFF; j_gene: TRBJ2-2; v_gene: TRBV5-1; abundance: NA; d_gene: NA
CDR3nt: TGTGCCAGCAGCTCAAGACAGCCGAGAAACTATGGCTACACCTTC; CDR3aa: CASSSRQPRNYGYTF; j_gene: TRBJ1-2; v_gene: TRBV7-2; abundance: NA; d_gene: NA
CDR3nt: TGCGCCAGCAGCTTGCAGGGCCAGCACACAGATACGCAGTATTTT; CDR3aa: CASSLQGQHTDTQYF; j_gene: TRBJ2-3; v_gene: TRBV5-1; abundance: NA; d_gene: NA
CDR3nt: TGTGCCAGCAGTTTAGGCGGGACAAGTCTGAGAAGCTACACCTTC; CDR3aa: CASSLGGTSLRSYTF; j_gene: TRBJ1-2; v_gene: TRBV12-3/TRBV12-4; abundance: many; d_gene: NA
CDR3nt: TGTGCCACCAGCAGAGGCGGCAGGGGCACTGAAGCTTTCTTT; CDR3aa: CATSRGGRGTEAFF; j_gene: TRBJ1-1; v_gene: TRBV15; abundance: few; d_gene: NA
CDR3nt: TGTGCCACCAGTGATAGTCGTGGGGTCCAAGAGACCCAGTACTTC; CDR3aa: CATSDSRGVQETQYF; j_gene: TRBJ2-5; v_gene: TRBV24-1; abundance: many; d_gene: NA
CDR3nt: TGTGCCATCAGTTCGAGGACAGGGGGTTATTTCTCAGATACGCAGTATTTT; CDR3aa: CAISSRTGGYFSDTQYF; j_gene: TRBJ2-3; v_gene: TRBV10-3; abundance: NA; d_gene: TRBD1
CDR3nt: TGTGCCAGCAGCCTGGTACAGGGGGCGCTTGATGTCCACACCTTC; CDR3aa: CASSLVQGALDVHTF; j_gene: TRBJ1-2; v_gene: TRBV7-2; abundance: few; d_gene: TRBD1
CDR3nt: TGTGCCAGCAGCTTAACGGGAGGAAGCGGTCTTAATGAGCAGTTCTTC; CDR3aa: CASSLTGGSGLNEQFF; j_gene: TRBJ2-1; v_gene: TRBV7-3; abundance: few; d_gene: NA